What follows are 24 T cell receptor beta chains derived from one specimen sequenced in a study of cytomegalovirus exposure and HLA in healthy donors. Use of 60 Vbeta and 13 Jbeta primers characterized the PCR. Method: immunoSEQ multiplex PCR; TCRdb's copy keeps in-frame clones and lacks some. The sample records approximately 130,000 clones, roughly 80% being singletons. Sequencing was performed on PBMCs. Every receptor here comes from a woman between 18 and 29 years old in good health and CMV-seronegative.

The chain combines TRBV27 with TRBJ1-5; TRBD1 agrees at 7 bases. CDR3 length equals 14 residues. V trimming: 5 bases; J trimming: 2 bases; junction bases outside the gene matches: 3. Germline-derived CDR1 and CDR2 are MNHEY and SMNVEV (reference sequence). The CDR3 reads CASSQQGGNQPQHF. The CDR3 DNA follows: TGTGCCAGCAGTCAGCAGGGGGGCAATCAGCCCCAGCATTTT.

This clone was recorded only once. This rearrangement joins TRBV7-9 to TRBJ2-1; maybe TRBD2 (5 bases). Looked up from germline, CDR1 is SEHNR and CDR2 is FQNEAQ (reference sequence). This CDR3 region has 16 residues. Trimming pared 3 bases from V and 5 bases from J, leaving 17 bases between. This CDR3 reads CASSFPLSGTHNEQFF. Here the CDR3 DNA reads TGTGCCAGCAGCTTCCCCCTCAGCGGCACTCACAATGAGCAGTTCTTC.

The V gene is TRBV30, the J gene TRBJ1-4; possibly TRBD1 for D (5 bases). The germline V gene encodes CDR1 GTSNPN and CDR2 SVGIG (reference sequence). The CDR3 consists of 14 residues. V shed 4 bases and J shed 1 base, with 10 bases lying between them. The CDR3 region is CAWKGVRTNEKLFF. The CDR3 DNA follows: TGTGCCTGGAAAGGGGTGAGAACTAATGAAAAACTGTTTTTT.

This chain connects TRBV9 to TRBJ2-2; D is unresolved. CDR1 SGDLS and CDR2 YYNGEE come from the germline V gene. The CDR3 is made up of 14 amino acids. V was cut by 0 bases and J by 6 bases, with 9 bases left in between. CDR3 nucleotides: TGTGCCAGCAGCGTAGAGGCTAGTCCCGGGGAGCTGTTTTTT. Translation: CASSVEASPGELFF.

Only one count was recorded for this clone. This chain connects TRBV7-9 to TRBJ1-1, with D unclear. The length of the CDR3 is 11 residues. V lost 5 bases, J lost 7 bases, and 8 bases lay in between. Per the germline V gene, CDR1 is SEHNR and CDR2 is FQNEAQ (reference sequence). Here the CDR3 reads CASSVPSEAFF. For the CDR3, the DNA is TGTGCCAGCAGCGTTCCTAGTGAAGCTTTCTTT.

V gene TRBV6-5 combines with J gene TRBJ2-5, with D unresolved. V lost 5 bases and J 4 bases, leaving 11 bases between the germline ends. The V gene's germline CDR1 is MNHEY and CDR2 SVGAGI. The CDR3 has 13 residues. The DNA of the CDR3 is TGTGCCAGCAGTCCTATTAGAGTAGAGACCCAGTACTTC. Its translation: CASSPIRVETQYF.

V gene TRBV29-1 combines with J gene TRBJ2-4; TRBD2 aligns across 7 bases. V dropped 6 bases and J dropped 12; count of bases not matched to a gene: 11. Germline V CDR1 and CDR2: SQVTM, ANQGSEA. This CDR3 contains 12 residues. CDR3 sequence reads: CSVGEGTDSQYF. CDR3 nucleotides: TGCAGCGTGGGGGAGGGGACCGACAGTCAGTACTTC.

The genes are TRBV27 and TRBJ2-6; 7 bases fit TRBD2. The germline CDR1 and CDR2 sequences are MNHEY and SMNVEV (reference sequence). V lost 7 bases to trimming and J lost 3 bases; unmatched junction nucleotides: 3. The CDR3 is 14 amino acids. CDR3 sequence: CASTPGGGANVLTF. The DNA for the CDR3 is TGTGCCAGCACCCCGGGGGGTGGGGCCAACGTCCTGACTTTC.

The rearrangement links TRBV6-5 to TRBJ1-2; possibly TRBD1 for D (6 bases). The germline gives CDR1 MNHEY, CDR2 SVGAGI. V lost 6 bases and J 5 bases, leaving 19 bases between the germline ends. CDR3 length equals 15 residues. CDR3 nucleotide sequence: TGTGCCAGCAGAACTCAGCGGGACACAGCTTATGGCTACACCTTC. Protein product: CASRTQRDTAYGYTF.

The V gene is TRBV15, the J gene TRBJ1-4; D is possibly TRBD1 (6 bases). V lost 0 bases, J lost 13 bases, and 15 bases lay in between. This CDR3 is built from 14 residues. From germline, CDR1 is LNHNV and CDR2 YYDKDF (reference sequence). DNA of the CDR3: TGTGCCACCAGCAGAGAACGGATAGGGGGTACACTGTTTTTT. Translating it yields CATSRERIGGTLFF.

This clone was seen only a few times. This rearrangement joins TRBV6-1 to TRBJ1-5; 8 bases agree with TRBD1. The ends lost 4 bases at V and 5 bases at J; junction bases unmatched: 4. This CDR3 comprises 14 residues. CDR1 and CDR2 from the germline V gene are MNHNS and SASEGT. In DNA, the CDR3 is TGTGCCAGCAGTGGATACAGGGGGGATCAGCCCCAGCATTTT. It translates to CASSGYRGDQPQHF.

V gene TRBV5-1 combines with J gene TRBJ1-1, with 9 nucleotides matching TRBD1. Germline V gene data show CDR1 as SGHRS and CDR2 as YFSETQ. J lost 4 bases, V lost 0 bases, and 4 bases had no gene match. This CDR3 is built from 15 residues. The CDR3 region is CASSLGGQGGTEAFF. CDR3 DNA: TGCGCCAGCAGCTTGGGGGGACAGGGTGGCACTGAAGCTTTCTTT.

This chain connects TRBV12-5 to TRBJ2-2; 7 nucleotides line up with TRBD2. This CDR3 has 13 amino acids. V dropped 5 bases and J dropped 7; count of bases not matched to a gene: 4. Germline lookup yields CDR1 LGHNT and CDR2 FRNRAP. This CDR3 is CASGRGEGGELFF. The CDR3 coding sequence is TGTGCTAGTGGTCGTGGGGAGGGCGGGGAGCTGTTTTTT.

In the case of this clone: A read error may produce the germline difference seen at one junction end. The chain carries TRBV4-3 and TRBJ1-1, with 7 positions matching TRBD1. The CDR3 runs to 16 residues. CDR1 and CDR2 (germline): LGHNA, YSLEER. In DNA form, the CDR3 reads TGCGCCAACAGCCAAGTTCGGGGGACAGTCAACACTGAAGCTTTCTTT. Translation gives CANSQVRGTVNTEAFF.

This clone was seen only once. The gene calls are TRBV5-8 and TRBJ1-2, with TRBD1 matching 8 bases. The CDR3 is 13 residues long. The ends lost 2 bases at V and 7 bases at J; junction bases unmatched: 4. Germline V gene sequence: CDR1 SGHTS, CDR2 YDEGEE. CDR3 sequence reads: CASSFNRGTGYTF. CDR3 sequence (DNA): TGTGCCAGCAGCTTTAACAGGGGGACTGGCTACACCTTC.

The rearrangement uses TRBV7-2 and TRBJ2-1, with TRBD1 matching over 10 bases. V gave up 6 bases and J gave up 8 bases; unmatched junction bases: 7. CDR1 and CDR2 from the germline V gene are SGHTA and FQGNSA. The CDR3 loop spans 14 amino acids. CDR3 amino acids: CASRSDRGADEQFF. The CDR3, as DNA: TGTGCCAGCAGGTCGGACAGGGGGGCGGATGAGCAGTTCTTC.

CDR3 region: CSARTTGGYGYTF. As DNA, the CDR3 is TGCAGCGCGAGAACGACAGGGGGGTATGGCTACACCTTC. The V and J genes are TRBV29-1 and TRBJ1-2; 9 positions agree with TRBD1. The germline V gene encodes CDR1 SQVTM and CDR2 ANQGSEA. With 7 bases clipped from V and 5 bases from J, the junction kept 8 bases outside the gene matches. The CDR3 is 13 residues long.

The CDR3 DNA reads TGTGCCAGCAGCTTAGTGGCTTATCGGGACAGCTTTAATGAAAAACTGTTTTTT. It translates to CASSLVAYRDSFNEKLFF. The chain links TRBV7-9 to TRBJ1-4; 7 positions agree with TRBD1. The germline V gene has CDR1 SEHNR and CDR2 FQNEAQ (reference sequence). This CDR3 has 18 amino acids. Trimming removed 1 base from V and 4 bases from J; junction bases left unmatched: 12.

This clone was observed a few times. CDR3 DNA sequence: TGTGCCAGCAGGCCCAGACAAGGATCCGTTGGAAATGGCTACACCTTC. This codes for CASRPRQGSVGNGYTF. The chain employs TRBV7-9 and TRBJ1-2; D is unresolved. With 6 bases removed from V and 6 bases from J, the gap between germline ends came to 23 bases. The CDR3 length is 16 residues. Germline values: CDR1 SEHNR, CDR2 FQNEAQ (reference sequence).

A few counts support this clone. The V and J genes are TRBV2 and TRBJ2-7; possibly TRBD2 for D (7 bases). Germline values: CDR1 SNHLY, CDR2 FYNNEI. With 3 bases removed from V and 5 bases from J, the gap between germline ends came to 11 bases. The length of the CDR3 is 13 residues. In DNA, the CDR3 is TGTGCCAGCAGTGACAGGGAGGGGGACGAGCAGTACTTC. Its protein product is CASSDREGDEQYF.

The genes are TRBV18 and TRBJ2-2; TRBD1 is a possible D gene (6 bases). The CDR3 has 16 residues. Between the trimmed V and J ends, which lost 3 bases and 6 bases, there was a span of 17 bases. Germline-derived CDR1 and CDR2 are KGHSH and LQKENI. CDR3 coding DNA: TGTGCCAGCTCACCCAAGCATAAGACAGGCCCCGGGGAGCTGTTTTTT. The encoded protein is CASSPKHKTGPGELFF.

Concerning this clone: Relative to the germline gene, one junction end is altered; a read error may explain this. Other DNA sequences in this sample translate to the same CDR3. The chain links TRBV27 to TRBJ1-1; D uncertain. Per the germline V gene, CDR1 is MNHEY and CDR2 is SMNVEV (reference sequence). This CDR3 spans 13 amino acids. CDR3 sequence (DNA): TGCGCCAGCAGTTACGCCCCAGTCACCGAAGCTTTCTTT. Its protein is CASSYAPVTEAFF.

The chain carries TRBV5-1 and TRBJ2-5; 13 bases are shared with TRBD2. The V and J ends lost 6 bases and 4 bases, in that order; junction bases with no gene match: 6. The CDR3 totals 15 residues. CDR1 is SGHRS, CDR2 YFSETQ, per germline. For the CDR3, the DNA is TGCGCCAGCAACATACTAGCGGGAGGGCCAGAGACCCAGTACTTC. Translated, it gives CASNILAGGPETQYF.

V usage is TRBV10-1 and J usage is TRBJ2-7; possible D gene TRBD1, 6 bases. The V end was cut by 11 bases, the J end by 3 bases, with 14 bases between. Germline V gene data show CDR1 as WNHNN and CDR2 as SYGVQD (reference sequence). The CDR3 runs to 12 residues. The chain's CDR3 is CAGRVRGYEQYF. Here the CDR3 DNA reads TGCGCCGGTAGGGTCAGGGGCTACGAGCAGTACTTC.